This T cell receptor beta chain was captured by sequencing in a study of blood T cell repertoires in COVID-19. Across the study: COVID-19 samples from acute and convalescent phases originated in the United States, Italy and Spain.

In the study's own analysis: It was from reference gene primer amplification that nucleated cell counts were estimated. Measured with immunoSEQ multiplex PCR; TCRdb has only the in-frame clones, and not every one. For V, J and clone size, that table is used; D and trimming come from the DNA. The repertoire holds under 450,000 clones, with around 87% as singletons. Recruitment covered 20 to 25 US areas and drew participants whose ages spanned about 18 to 89 years. Two negative PCRs, clearance, or symptom resolution were required of recovered Cohort 3 donors. CDR1 and CDR2 (germline): LNHDA, SQIVND (reference sequence). Unmatched junction bases numbered 14, after V lost 3 bases and J lost 5 bases. The CDR3 is 18 amino acids.

The sequence came from a man aged 25-45 years who had recovered from COVID-19. Sequencing was done on a sample of PBMCs or T cells enriched from blood (not recorded which). The chain employs TRBV19 and TRBJ1-2, with 11 positions matching TRBD1. Here the CDR3 reads CASSIGKLRDRGLYGYTF. DNA of the CDR3: TGTGCCAGTAGTATTGGAAAGCTACGGGACAGGGGGTTATATGGCTACACCTTC.